This TCR beta chain stems from a study of cytomegalovirus exposure and HLA in healthy donors. Study-wide findings and caveats: The study put 150 or so TCR beta chains on its list as cytomegalovirus-associated.

A remark on this clone: What it recognizes is unknown. A read error may account for a junction end that differs from germline.

In germline, CDR1 is SEHNR, CDR2 FQNEAQ (reference sequence). CDR3 length equals 15 residues. Primers included in the PCR were 60 Vbeta and 13 Jbeta primers. Clones were read by immunoSEQ multiplex PCR, and TCRdb kept only the in-frame ones, dropping some. The sample has approximately 140,000 clones, approximately 88% seen once. This TCR was sampled from a woman in her thirties or forties in good health and CMV-seronegative. The sequenced material came from PBMCs. This sequence joins TRBV7-9 and TRBJ2-2; D not certain. The CDR3 protein is CSSSLEYAFTGELFF. CDR3 sequence (DNA): TGTTCCAGCAGCTTAGAATATGCGTTCACCGGGGAGCTGTTTTTT.